The rows below give T cell receptor beta chains drawn from one sample of a study of T cell responses to AZD1222 COVID-19 vaccine. Generated by immunoSEQ multiplex PCR, the TCRdb table keeps only in-frame clones and is missing some. The sample records around 71,000 clones, 82% being singletons. This sample comprised peripheral blood, obtained on day 0 of AZD1222 vaccination. All receptors derive from an adult in good health. Both conserved end residues are part of each CDR3. Each record gives: J gene, V gene, clone size, D gene, CDR3 DNA, CDR3 protein. D genes are given only for firm matches. Clone size is not always given. Where it is, it says once, few, many or a class for expanded clones.

>TRBJ1-5|TRBV5-6|.|.
TGTGCCAGCAGCTCGCAGCAGACAGGATTCAATCAGCCCCAGCATTTT
CASSSQQTGFNQPQHF
>TRBJ2-1|TRBV6-5|.|.
TGTGCCAGCAGTTACGGAGGACGGACTAATCGGGCTGAGCAGTTCTTC
CASSYGGRTNRAEQFF
>TRBJ2-1|TRBV6-6|.|.
TGTGCCAGCAGGCCTGTCGGCGGCTACAATGAGCAGTTCTTC
CASRPVGGYNEQFF
>TRBJ2-5|TRBV5-4|.|.
TGTGCCAGCAGCTTCTTGGGGGCCGGAGAGACCCAGTACTTC
CASSFLGAGETQYF
>TRBJ1-6|TRBV7-2|.|.
TGTGCCAGCAGCTTACCGCCGGGGAGGAGCTCCTATAATTCACCCCTCCACTTT
CASSLPPGRSSYNSPLHF
>TRBJ2-1|TRBV12-5|.|TRBD2
TGTGCTAGTGGCCCACTAGCGGGAAGCGATGAGCAGTTCTTC
CASGPLAGSDEQFF
>TRBJ1-2|TRBV7-2|.|TRBD1
TGTGCCAGCAGCTTTACCCCCCCCGGACAGGGAGGGAACACCTTC
CASSFTPPGQGGNTF
>TRBJ2-7|TRBV4-3|.|.
TGCGCCAGCAGCCAAGGGGGCGGGGGCGTCTCCTACGAGCAGTACTTC
CASSQGGGGVSYEQYF
>TRBJ2-5|TRBV14|.|.
TGTGCCAGCAGCCAAGATCAGGGTGGGGAGACCCAGTACTTC
CASSQDQGGETQYF
>TRBJ1-3|TRBV12-5|few|TRBD1
TGTGCTAGTGGTCCGGGACAGGGAAAGGTAGACTCTGGAAACACCATATATTTT
CASGPGQGKVDSGNTIYF
>TRBJ1-5|TRBV28|.|TRBD1
TGTGCCAGCGACAGGGGGCGAGGCGGCAATCAGCCCCAGCATTTT
CASDRGRGGNQPQHF
>TRBJ1-3|TRBV4-3|.|TRBD1
TGCGCCAGCAGCCAAGGCCGGGACAGGGGGTTTGGAAACACCATATATTTT
CASSQGRDRGFGNTIYF
>TRBJ2-3|TRBV2|.|TRBD2
TGTGCCAGCAGTGAAAAGTCCCTAGCGGGGGTTACGCAGTATTTT
CASSEKSLAGVTQYF
>TRBJ1-5|TRBV5-5|.|.
TGTGCCAGCAGCCCAAAGGGTGGCAATCAGCCCCAGCATTTT
CASSPKGGNQPQHF
>TRBJ2-5|TRBV5-1|few|.
TGCGCCAGCAGCCCGGCAGACCCGAGACAAGAGACCCAGTACTTC
CASSPADPRQETQYF
>TRBJ1-5|TRBV7-8|.|.
TGTGCCAGCAGCACCAACCGGGAGAATCAGCCCCAGCATTTT
CASSTNRENQPQHF
>TRBJ1-2|TRBV5-5|.|.
TGTGCCAGCAGCTTGGCGGGACAAAGGAGCAACTATGGCTACACCTTC
CASSLAGQRSNYGYTF
>TRBJ2-5|TRBV7-3|.|.
TGTGCCAGCAGCTTAACCGGGGGACAAGAGACCCAGTACTTC
CASSLTGGQETQYF
>TRBJ2-1|TRBV2|.|.
TGTGCCAGCAGTGGGGCCAGCATGTGGACTAATGAGCAGTTCTTC
CASSGASMWTNEQFF
>TRBJ2-5|TRBV7-9|.|TRBD2
TGTGCCAGCAGCCCGGGACTAGCGGAAGAGACCCAGTACTTC
CASSPGLAEETQYF
>TRBJ1-3|TRBV27|few|.
TGTGCCAGCAGTTTCTGGGGGCTGCAACGGGGGAACACCATATATTTT
CASSFWGLQRGNTIYF
>TRBJ1-2|TRBV9|.|.
TGTGCCAGCAGCGGGGCCGACTATGGCTACACCTTC
CASSGADYGYTF
>TRBJ2-2|TRBV9|.|TRBD1
TGTGCCAGCAGCGGAGGGAGGGACAGGGGACCCGGGGAGCTGTTTTTT
CASSGGRDRGPGELFF
>TRBJ2-2|TRBV7-2|.|TRBD1
TGTGCCAGCAGCTTAATAACAGGGGGCACCGGGGAGCTGTTTTTT
CASSLITGGTGELFF
>TRBJ1-4|TRBV5-1|.|.
TGCGCCAGCAGCTTGGCGGGTACAAACGGGAGAGGGGAAAAACTGTTTTTT
CASSLAGTNGRGEKLFF
>TRBJ1-1|TRBV12-3/TRBV12-4|.|.
TGTGCCAGCAGTTTAGAGATTAACACTGAAGCTTTCTTT
CASSLEINTEAFF
>TRBJ2-7|TRBV6-5|.|TRBD1
TGTGCCAGCAGCACAGGGGTCGAGCAGTACTTC
CASSTGVEQYF
>TRBJ1-2|TRBV5-4|.|TRBD1
TGTGCCAGCAGCTCACAGGGGGAAGTTTATGGCTACACCTTC
CASSSQGEVYGYTF
>TRBJ2-2|TRBV4-2|.|.
TGTGCCAGCAGCCAAGAATTGGGGGGCCCCACCGGGGAGCTGTTTTTT
CASSQELGGPTGELFF
>TRBJ1-1|TRBV29-1|.|.
TGCAGCGTTGACGTGAACACTGAAGCTTTCTTT
CSVDVNTEAFF